These T cell receptor beta chains were read from a single sample in a study of response to subunit inactivated influenza vaccine. TCRdb used MiXCR to reprocess the RT-PCR reads, holding one entry per CDR3 protein. The table shows under 850,000 distinct CDR3 sequences, with 15% to 20% occurring only once. Source: PBMCs from blood, taken roughly 5 days after vaccination. The receptors here all came from a middle-aged man who received an inactivated influenza vaccine. The CDR3 runs from the conserved cysteine through the conserved F or W. Each record gives: D gene, V gene, J gene, clone size, CDR3 DNA, CDR3 protein. D genes are given only for firm matches. Clone size is not always given. Where it is, it says once, few, many or a class for expanded clones.

>-|TRBV4-3|TRBJ1-2|few
TGCGCCAGCAGCCAAGAACGCCGGATCTATGGCTACACCTTC
CASSQERRIYGYTF
>-|TRBV20-1|TRBJ2-3|-
TGCAGTGCTGATCAGGGGGGAGTGGTCGTGTCAGATACGCAGTATTTT
CSADQGGVVVSDTQYF
>-|TRBV12-3/TRBV12-4|TRBJ2-2|many
TGTGCCAGCAGCTTAGGGGTTACCGGGGAGCTGTTTTTT
CASSLGVTGELFF
>-|TRBV20-1|TRBJ2-3|few
TGCAGTGCTAGGCACTTCCCGACAGATACGCAGTATTTT
CSARHFPTDTQYF
>-|TRBV14|TRBJ2-1|few
TGTGCCAGCAGCCGTCACAGGGGAGGATATGAGCAGTTCTTC
CASSRHRGGYEQFF
>TRBD2|TRBV29-1|TRBJ2-1|few
TGCAGCGGGCTGGGGACTAGCGAAACGGTTGAGCAGTTCTTC
CSGLGTSETVEQFF
>-|TRBV18|TRBJ2-7|-
TGTGCCAGCTCACCACCACCGGGACAACTGGCGTACGAGCAGTACTTC
CASSPPPGQLAYEQYF
>TRBD1|TRBV29-1|TRBJ2-7|few
TGCAGCGTTACCGCGTGGGACAGAACCTACGAGCAGTACTTC
CSVTAWDRTYEQYF
>-|TRBV25-1|TRBJ2-6|few
TGTGCCAGCAGTACAGCTGGGACTGGGGCCAACGTCCTGACTTTC
CASSTAGTGANVLTF
>-|TRBV5-1|TRBJ2-7|-
TGCGCCAGCAGCTGGACAGTACAACCCGCTCATTCCTACGACGAGCAGTACTTC
CASSWTVQPAHSYDEQYF
>-|TRBV24-1|TRBJ2-1|few
TGTGCCACCAGTGACCATGGACAGCCCTCCTACAATGAGCAGTTCTTC
CATSDHGQPSYNEQFF
>TRBD1|TRBV7-2|TRBJ2-7|many
TGTGCCAGCAGCTTCACCGGGACAGGGGTCTACGAGCAGTACTTC
CASSFTGTGVYEQYF
>-|TRBV7-3|TRBJ2-3|few
TGTGCCAGCAGCTTGCAGGGTAACACAGATACGCAGTATTTT
CASSLQGNTDTQYF
>-|TRBV11-2|TRBJ2-7|-
TGTGCCAGCAGCTTGAGTCCGGGACAATCCTACGAGCAGTACTTC
CASSLSPGQSYEQYF
>-|TRBV7-9|TRBJ2-2|few
TGTGCCAGCAGCTTTCAAACAGGGTTCACCGGGGAGCTGTTTTTT
CASSFQTGFTGELFF
>TRBD2|TRBV20-1|TRBJ2-7|-
TGCAGTGCTAGATGGTCTAGCGGGAACTACGAGCAGTACTTC
CSARWSSGNYEQYF
>-|TRBV30|TRBJ2-4|-
TGTGCCTGGAGTGTGGTCCAGGCCAAAAACATTCAGTACTTC
CAWSVVQAKNIQYF
>TRBD1|TRBV20-1|TRBJ1-6|many
TGCAGTGCTAGGAAGGACAGGGGGGTCAATTCACCCCTCCACTTT
CSARKDRGVNSPLHF
>-|TRBV5-1|TRBJ1-2|few
TGCGCCAGCAACGGAGATGGAAGCTATGGCTACACCTTC
CASNGDGSYGYTF
>-|TRBV13|TRBJ2-7|-
TGTGCCAGCAGCAGAGGGGACTCCTACGAGCAGTACTTC
CASSRGDSYEQYF
>TRBD1|TRBV6-1|TRBJ1-5|few
TGTGCCAGCAGTGGGGGACAGGGGGCGGGACAGCCCCAGCATTTT
CASSGGQGAGQPQHF
>-|TRBV20-1|TRBJ2-7|few
TGCAGTGCTAATGTGATGGGGGGCGAGTTATACGAGCAGTACTTC
CSANVMGGELYEQYF
>-|TRBV12-3/TRBV12-4|TRBJ2-6|few
TGTGCCAGCAGTAGGCTCTCTGGGGCCAACGTCCTGACTTTC
CASSRLSGANVLTF
>TRBD1|TRBV7-9|TRBJ2-1|-
TGTGCCAGCAGCTCGACAGGGATAGGGTACAATGAGCAGTTCTTC
CASSSTGIGYNEQFF
>TRBD2|TRBV6-1|TRBJ2-1|many
TGTGCCAGCAGTGAAGCCCGGGGGGGGAGCAATGAGCAGTTCTTC
CASSEARGGSNEQFF
>-|TRBV20-1|TRBJ2-2|-
TGCAGTGCTAGTATTTGGGAGCCTCTAGAGACCACCGGGGAGCTGTTTTTT
CSASIWEPLETTGELFF
>-|TRBV4-3|TRBJ2-1|-
TGCGCCAGCAGCCAAGAATCTAGCGCCTACAATGAGCAGTTCTTC
CASSQESSAYNEQFF
>TRBD2|TRBV4-3|TRBJ2-2|-
TGCGCCAGCAGCCAAGACCTGCGGGGGACCCTCCGCGCGAACACCGGGGAGCTGTTTTTT
CASSQDLRGTLRANTGELFF
>TRBD2|TRBV7-2|TRBJ2-3|-
TGTGCCAGCTTTAAGGGAGGAGCGGGGGGCACAGATACGCAGTATTTT
CASFKGGAGGTDTQYF
>-|TRBV7-9|TRBJ2-1|few
TGTGCCAGCAGCTTAGTGTATTCCCGGAATGAGCAGTTCTTC
CASSLVYSRNEQFF
>-|TRBV20-1|TRBJ2-5|few
TGCAGTGCTAGGGGTGGAACATTGGGGACCCAGTACTTC
CSARGGTLGTQYF
>TRBD2|TRBV20-1|TRBJ2-1|few
TGCAGTGCTAGAGCCACTAGCGATGAGCAGTTCTTC
CSARATSDEQFF
>TRBD1|TRBV24-1|TRBJ2-5|-
TGTGCCACCGGGACAGGATTCGGCCGAAGGGAGACCCAGTACTTC
CATGTGFGRRETQYF
>TRBD2|TRBV27|TRBJ2-7|few
TGTGCCAGCAGTTTAGCAGCGGGAGACCAGCAGTACTTC
CASSLAAGDQQYF
>TRBD1|TRBV12-3/TRBV12-4|TRBJ1-2|few
TGTGCCAGCAGTTTAGTTGGCGGGGACAGCTATGGCTACACCTTC
CASSLVGGDSYGYTF
>TRBD1|TRBV7-8|TRBJ2-2|-
TGTGCCAGCAGCTTAAGCGGGACAGGGGGCTCCGGGGAGCTGTTTTTT
CASSLSGTGGSGELFF
>-|TRBV14|TRBJ1-1|-
TGTGCCAGCAGCCAAGCTTCGTCTATAGTTGGTTTCTTT
CASSQASSIVGFF
>TRBD1|TRBV28|TRBJ1-5|-
TGTGCCAGCAGTCGTACAGGGGTGGGCAATCAGCCCCAGCATTTT
CASSRTGVGNQPQHF
>-|TRBV20-1|TRBJ1-6|many
TGCAGTGGCGGGGCGTTAGGTTTCGATTCACCCCTCCACTTT
CSGGALGFDSPLHF
>-|TRBV4-3|TRBJ2-1|-
TGCGCCAGCAGCCAAGATGACCTCCAGGACGCCTACAATGAGCAGTTCTTC
CASSQDDLQDAYNEQFF
>TRBD2|TRBV10-3|TRBJ2-1|many
TGTGCCATCAGTGCGAGGGAGGGTGACGAGCAGTTCTTC
CAISAREGDEQFF
>-|TRBV7-2|TRBJ1-6|-
TGTGCCAGCAGCCTGGGACGGACCTATAATTCACCCCTCCACTTT
CASSLGRTYNSPLHF
>TRBD2|TRBV20-1|TRBJ2-5|-
TGCAGTGCTAGAGGGGGGGCAGATGAACCCGGGACTAGCGGGAGGGGAGAGACCCAGTACTTC
CSARGGADEPGTSGRGETQYF
>-|TRBV28|TRBJ2-1|-
TGTGCCAGCAGTTTGAGCGAGGTTGTCAATGAGCAGTTCTTC
CASSLSEVVNEQFF
>TRBD1|TRBV7-6|TRBJ2-1|few
TGTGCCAGCAGCTTAATCACAGGGGCCCCGACCAATGAGCAGTTCTTC
CASSLITGAPTNEQFF
>-|TRBV5-1|TRBJ2-7|few
TGCGCCAGCAGCCCGCCTTTTGGGGGGACCTACGAGCAGTACTTC
CASSPPFGGTYEQYF